The 27 T cell receptor beta chains below all came from one sample that was sequenced in a study of CD8 T cells in Susac syndrome. A quantity of roughly 0.5 to 1 ug RNA underwent reverse transcription using random hexamers. TCRdb reprocessed the immunoSEQ multiplex PCR reads with MiXCR, giving one entry per CDR3 protein. In the table there are fewer than 250,000 distinct CDR3 sequences, approximately 94% of which are singletons. Material for sequencing was CD4+ T cells from PBMCs. The receptors stem from a human donor in good health.

This chain connects TRBV23-1 to TRBJ2-2, with TRBD1 identical over 10 bases. TRBV23-1 is treated as an ORF (open reading frame) with a function not yet certain. The CDR3 spans 16 residues. Trimming at V came to 3 bases and at J to 6 bases, leaving 7 bases not matched to a gene. CDR3 DNA: TGCGCCAGCAGTCACCTCCGACAGGGGGCATCCGGGGAGCTGTTTTTT. Protein product: CASSHLRQGASGELFF.

V is TRBV27 and J is TRBJ1-6, with D uncertain. CDR3 size: 14 residues. CDR1 and CDR2 from the germline V gene are MNHEY and SMNVEV (reference sequence). Trimming took off 8 bases at V and 0 bases at J, with 8 bases between the two ends. CDR3 DNA: TGTGCCAGCCGGGCCAGCTCCTATAATTCACCCCTCCACTTT. Translating gives CASRASSYNSPLHF.

The chain links TRBV7-9 to TRBJ1-2, with a weak D call TRBD1 (5 bases). CDR3 length equals 13 residues. The V end was cut by 3 bases, the J end by 8 bases, with 13 bases between. The germline gives CDR1 SEHNR, CDR2 FQNEAQ (reference sequence). The chain's CDR3 is CASSFDSKGGYTF. The DNA of the CDR3 is TGTGCCAGCAGCTTCGACAGTAAGGGCGGCTACACCTTC.

This sequence joins TRBV28 and TRBJ1-1; unclear D gene. Deletions cut 3 bases from V and 4 bases from J, with 6 bases between. Germline V CDR1 and CDR2: MDHEN, SYDVKM. The CDR3 extends over 12 amino acids. CDR3 sequence (DNA): TGTGCCAGCAGTTTTCTACGCACTGAAGCTTTCTTT. Translation: CASSFLRTEAFF.

V and J are TRBV28 and TRBJ2-7; no definite D call. The length of the CDR3 is 14 residues. Deletions cut 2 bases from V and 4 bases from J, with 12 bases between. From germline, CDR1 is MDHEN and CDR2 SYDVKM. CDR3 sequence reads: CASSLPDGFYEQYF. Here the CDR3 DNA reads TGTGCCAGCAGTTTACCCGACGGCTTTTACGAGCAGTACTTC.

The chain uses TRBV5-6 and TRBJ1-5; D is unresolved. Trimming took off 3 bases at V and 7 bases at J, with 11 bases between the two ends. CDR1 and CDR2 (germline): SGHDT, YYEEEE. The CDR3 totals 13 residues. DNA of the CDR3: TGTGCCAGCAGCTGGAGGGAAAGGCAGCCCCAGCATTTT. Its protein is CASSWRERQPQHF.

The gene calls are TRBV28 and TRBJ2-3; 10 bases align to TRBD1. V shed 5 bases, J shed 4 bases, and the junction held 3 bases outside the gene matches. The CDR3 runs to 14 residues. CDR1 and CDR2 from the germline V gene are MDHEN and SYDVKM. The CDR3 is CASSGQGVSDTQYF. The DNA of the CDR3 is TGTGCCAGCAGTGGACAGGGGGTCTCAGATACGCAGTATTTT.

In nucleotides, the CDR3 is TGTGCCACCAGCAGAGATCTAGGTCGAGAGACCCAGTACTTC. Its protein product is CATSRDLGRETQYF. V gene TRBV15 combines with J gene TRBJ2-5; D ambiguous. Germline V CDR1 and CDR2: LNHNV, YYDKDF (reference sequence). The CDR3 covers 14 residues. Deletions cut 0 bases from V and 4 bases from J, with 9 bases between.

The chain carries TRBV3-1 and TRBJ2-5; 7 bases match TRBD1. From germline, CDR1 is LGHDT and CDR2 YNNKEL (reference sequence). The CDR3 has 15 amino acids. The junction had 6 bases not matched to a gene; V was cut back by 0 bases and J by 5 bases. The CDR3 DNA reads as TGTGCCAGCAGCCAAGATGCCAGGGGGTGGGAGACCCAGTACTTC. The encoded protein is CASSQDARGWETQYF.

This clonotype has only a few counts. The V and J genes are TRBV27 and TRBJ1-2, with D hard to call. The V end lost 3 bases, the J end lost 1 base, and 6 bases lay between the germline ends. The CDR3 loop spans 13 amino acids. Germline V gene lookup returns CDR1 MNHEY and CDR2 SMNVEV (reference sequence). The CDR3 coding sequence is TGTGCCAGCAGTTTTGCGGATAACTATGGCTACACCTTC. Translation: CASSFADNYGYTF.

This sequence joins TRBV7-9 and TRBJ2-1; either TRBD1 or TRBD2 may fit D (5 bases each). The CDR3 contains 15 residues. Trimming pared 5 bases from V and 6 bases from J, leaving 17 bases between. Looked up from germline, CDR1 is SEHNR and CDR2 is FQNEAQ (reference sequence). For the CDR3, the DNA is TGTGCCAGCAGCGCCTCCGGACTCCAGGGCAATGAGCAGTTCTTC. Its translation is CASSASGLQGNEQFF.

Here the CDR3 reads CASSSYKGAGVSKTQYF. CDR3 nucleotide sequence: TGTGCCAGCAGCTCTTACAAAGGGGCAGGGGTTTCGAAGACCCAGTACTTC. J is TRBJ2-5 and V is TRBV5-6; TRBD1 might be the D (6 bases). V lost 3 bases, J lost 6 bases, and 24 bases lay in between. Germline assignment: CDR1 SGHDT and CDR2 YYEEEE. This CDR3 spans 17 amino acids. Filled out from reference TRBV5-6 and TRBJ2-5, the complete variable domain reads DAGVTQSPTHLIKTRGQQVTLRCSPKSGHDTVSWYQQALGQGPQFIFQYYEEEERQRGNFPDRFSGHQFPNYSSELNVNALLLGDSALYLCASSSYKGAGVSKTQYFGPGTRLLVL.

This clonotype was counted between two and nine times. The rearrangement joins TRBV5-6 to TRBJ1-2; 7 nucleotides align to TRBD1. CDR1 is SGHDT and CDR2 is YYEEEE in the germline V gene. The ends lost 3 bases at V and 7 bases at J; junction bases unmatched: 3. CDR3 size: 12 residues. DNA of the CDR3: TGTGCCAGCAGCTCAGGGGGACGTGGCTACACCTTC. Its translation is CASSSGGRGYTF.

V and J are TRBV20-1 and TRBJ2-3; D may be TRBD2 (5 bases). V lost 1 base to trimming and J lost 3 bases, with 8 bases between them. Germline V gene lookup returns CDR1 DFQATT and CDR2 SNEGSKA (reference sequence). CDR3 size: 13 residues. CDR3 sequence: CSARVSGTDTQYF. Here the CDR3 DNA reads TGCAGTGCTAGAGTGAGCGGAACAGATACGCAGTATTTT.

This sequence joins TRBV20-1 and TRBJ1-5; 8 nucleotides line up with TRBD1. Germline values: CDR1 DFQATT, CDR2 SNEGSKA (reference sequence). Trimming at V came to 3 bases and at J to 2 bases, leaving 3 bases not matched to a gene. The CDR3 length is 14 residues. The CDR3 loop reads CSASKTGGNQPQHF. DNA for the CDR3: TGCAGTGCTAGTAAGACAGGGGGCAATCAGCCCCAGCATTTT.

V and J are TRBV30 and TRBJ1-4, with D possibly being TRBD1 (5 bases). Looked up from germline, CDR1 is GTSNPN and CDR2 is SVGIG (reference sequence). The CDR3 consists of 14 residues. V lost 0 bases, J lost 8 bases, and 13 bases lay in between. Here the CDR3 reads CAWSVPGTAEKLFF. The CDR3 region has the DNA TGTGCCTGGAGTGTACCCGGGACTGCAGAAAAACTGTTTTTT.

The rearrangement links TRBV11-2 to TRBJ1-2; weak D call: TRBD1 (5 bases). Germline loops: CDR1 SGHAT, CDR2 FQNNGV. The germline V and J ends were trimmed by 5 bases and 4 bases, with 14 bases remaining between them. This CDR3 contains 14 residues. CDR3 in amino acids: CASSRAGARYGYTF. CDR3 bases: TGTGCCAGCAGCCGGGCCGGGGCGCGCTATGGCTACACCTTC.

The chain carries TRBV19 and TRBJ2-7; D unresolved. Trimming left V 3 bases short and J 3 bases short, with 9 bases between. The CDR3 has 13 amino acids. The germline V gene has CDR1 LNHDA and CDR2 SQIVND (reference sequence). The CDR3 DNA reads TGTGCCAGTAGTATGGCCAGAGACTACGAGCAGTACTTC. Translating it yields CASSMARDYEQYF.

The chain joins TRBV10-3 to TRBJ2-2; D remains unclear. The V end lost 2 bases, the J end lost 4 bases, and 8 bases lay between the germline ends. CDR3 length equals 14 residues. Germline V gene sequence: CDR1 ENHRY, CDR2 SYGVKD. The DNA for the CDR3 is TGTGCCATCAGTGAGACAGCCTCCACCGGGGAGCTGTTTTTT. Translated: CAISETASTGELFF.

The rearrangement uses TRBV24-1 and TRBJ2-7, with D tentatively TRBD1 (6 bases). Trimming left V 4 bases short and J 1 base short, with 19 bases between. CDR3 length: 17 residues. Germline V gives CDR1 KGHDR, CDR2 SFDVKD. The CDR3 region is CATSDPGQLRESYEQYV. DNA of the CDR3: TGTGCCACCAGTGACCCTGGACAGCTACGTGAGTCCTACGAGCAGTACGTC.

This sequence joins TRBV27 and TRBJ1-4, with 12 bases fitting TRBD1. V lost 5 bases to trimming and J lost 10 bases; unmatched junction nucleotides: 5. Germline V gene lookup returns CDR1 MNHEY and CDR2 SMNVEV (reference sequence). The CDR3 is 14 residues long. DNA of the CDR3: TGTGCCAGCAGTGTTCCGGGACAGGGGGCAAAACTGTTTTTT. Amino acids: CASSVPGQGAKLFF.

This chain uses TRBV20-1 with TRBJ2-5; D may correspond to TRBD1 or TRBD2 (5 bases each). Trimming left V 5 bases short and J 5 bases short, with 15 bases between. The length of the CDR3 is 13 residues. Germline V CDR1 and CDR2: DFQATT, SNEGSKA (reference sequence). This CDR3 is CSAPARGTETQYF. The DNA for the CDR3 is TGCAGTGCTCCAGCGAGGGGCACGGAGACCCAGTACTTC.

The chain is built from TRBV20-1 and TRBJ2-7, with D perhaps matching TRBD2 (7 bases). Germline V gene lookup returns CDR1 DFQATT and CDR2 SNEGSKA (reference sequence). V lost 3 bases to trimming and J lost 3 bases, with 15 bases between them. This CDR3 has 14 amino acids. This CDR3 is CSASLAGAGYEQYV. CDR3 DNA: TGCAGTGCTAGCTTGGCGGGGGCAGGCTACGAGCAGTACGTC.

The chain couples TRBV7-3 to TRBJ1-6; 9 bases are shared with TRBD1. Trimming cost V 1 base and J 9 bases; bases outside gene matches: 1. The CDR3 has 14 amino acids. Germline V gives CDR1 SGHTA, CDR2 FQGTGA. This CDR3 is CASSLMDRGSPLHF. In nucleotides, the CDR3 is TGTGCCAGCAGCTTAATGGACAGGGGTTCACCCCTCCACTTT.

The CDR3 is CASSVGVAGDRETQYF. CDR3 sequence (DNA): TGTGCCAGCAGCGTAGGGGTAGCGGGGGATCGGGAGACCCAGTACTTC. V is TRBV9 and J is TRBJ2-5; TRBD2 aligns across 9 bases. The CDR3 extends over 16 amino acids. Germline CDR1 reads SGDLS; CDR2 reads YYNGEE. V lost 0 bases and J lost 5; bases outside the gene matches: 8.

The chain combines TRBV12-3 or TRBV12-4 with TRBJ1-2; D may be TRBD1 (5 bases). The CDR3 sequence is 15 residues long. V was cut by 6 bases and J by 2 bases, with 16 bases left in between. The CDR3 spells CASSPRGDWNYGYTF. CDR3 sequence (DNA): TGTGCCAGCAGCCCCCGGGGGGATTGGAACTATGGCTACACCTTC.

V usage is TRBV12-3 or TRBV12-4 and J usage is TRBJ1-1; TRBD1 aligns across 8 bases. The CDR3 is made up of 12 amino acids. The V segment lost 6 bases and the J segment 6 bases; nucleotides outside the gene matches: 3. The CDR3 nucleotides read TGTGCCAGCAGACAGGGGGTTGCTGAAGCTTTCTTT. Residues: CASRQGVAEAFF.